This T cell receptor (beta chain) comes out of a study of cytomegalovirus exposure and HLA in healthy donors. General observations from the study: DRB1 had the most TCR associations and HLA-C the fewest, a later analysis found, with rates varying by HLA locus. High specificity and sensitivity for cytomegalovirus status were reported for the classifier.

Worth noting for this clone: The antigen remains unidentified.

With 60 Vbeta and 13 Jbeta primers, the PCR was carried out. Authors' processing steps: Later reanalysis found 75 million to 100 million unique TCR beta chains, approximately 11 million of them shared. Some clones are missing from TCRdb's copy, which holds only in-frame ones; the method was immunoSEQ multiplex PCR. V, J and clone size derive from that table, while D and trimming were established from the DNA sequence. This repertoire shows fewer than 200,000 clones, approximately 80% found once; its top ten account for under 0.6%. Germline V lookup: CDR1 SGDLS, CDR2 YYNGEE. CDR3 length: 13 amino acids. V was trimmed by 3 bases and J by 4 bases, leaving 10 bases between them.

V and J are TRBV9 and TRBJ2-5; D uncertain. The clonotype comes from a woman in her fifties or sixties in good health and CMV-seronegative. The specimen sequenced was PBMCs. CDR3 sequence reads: CASSGRRSETQYF. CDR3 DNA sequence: TGTGCCAGCAGCGGCCGGAGATCAGAGACCCAGTACTTC. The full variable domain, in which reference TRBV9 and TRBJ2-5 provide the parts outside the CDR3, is DSGVTQTPKHLITATGQRVTLRCSPRSGDLSVYWYQQSLDQGLQFLIQYYNGEERAKGNILERFSAQQFPDLHSELNLSSLELGDSALYFCASSGRRSETQYFGPGTRLLVL.